Below, 18 T cell receptor beta chains from the same sample are listed, as sequenced in a study of T cell repertoires in cytomegalovirus infection. TCRdb independently ran MiXCR on the reads; one entry per CDR3 protein. The table includes fewer than 400,000 distinct CDR3 sequences, around a sixth detected once. The specimen sequenced was PBMCs. All receptors come from a human donor in good health (CMV status not recorded). Some clones in this sample may be carry-over from other donors' samples.

This clonotype was seen many times. The junction and the germline gene differ at one end; a read error may be behind it. The rearrangement joins TRBV7-6 to TRBJ2-3; 7 nucleotides line up with TRBD1. CDR1 SGHVS and CDR2 FNYEAQ come from the germline V gene. There are 14 residues in the CDR3. Here the CDR3 DNA reads TGTGCCAGCACCTTAGGGGGCGCGACAGATACGCAGTATTTT. It translates to CASTLGGATDTQYF.

The rearrangement uses TRBV6-2 or TRBV6-3 and TRBJ2-2; no definite D call. The CDR3 is 17 residues long. V gave up 5 bases and J gave up 5 bases, with 21 bases separating them. Germline V CDR1 and CDR2: MNHEY, SVGEGT. The CDR3 is CASSVPARQAMTGELFF. The CDR3 coding sequence is TGTGCCAGCAGTGTCCCGGCGAGACAAGCCATGACCGGGGAGCTGTTTTTT.

This clonotype was counted many times. A junction boundary mismatches the germline segment, possibly from a read error. This sequence joins TRBV6-1 and TRBJ2-3, with TRBD2 matching over 8 bases. The CDR3 sequence is 15 residues long. Germline CDR1 reads MNHNS; CDR2 reads SASEGT. CDR3 DNA: TGTGCCAGCAGTCAAGCGGGAGTTACCACAGATACGCAGTATTTT. As protein: CASSQAGVTTDTQYF.

This clonotype was detected many times. The V gene is TRBV7-2, the J gene TRBJ1-6, with D unclear. The CDR3 consists of 16 residues. Germline V gives CDR1 SGHTA, CDR2 FQGNSA. V was shortened by 4 bases and J by 7 bases, with 17 bases between the two germline ends. This CDR3 reads CASSSGSLLANSPLHF. The CDR3 coding sequence is TGTGCCAGCAGCTCGGGATCGTTATTGGCAAATTCACCCCTCCACTTT. The whole variable domain, remainder taken from reference TRBV7-2 and TRBJ1-6, is GAGVSQSPSNKVTEKGKDVELRCDPISGHTALYWYRQSLGQGLEFLIYFQGNSAPDKSGLPSDRFSAERTGGSVSTLTIQRTQQEDSAVYLCASSSGSLLANSPLHFGNGTRLTVT.

This clonotype was seen a single time. This chain uses TRBV18 with TRBJ1-3, with D unclear. In germline, CDR1 is KGHSH, CDR2 LQKENI. This CDR3 comprises 14 residues. Trimming took off 3 bases at V and 4 bases at J, with 10 bases between the two ends. The CDR3 bases are TGTGCCAGCTCACCTCCGGGTGACGGAAACACCATATATTTT. Amino acids: CASSPPGDGNTIYF.

This clonotype appeared many times. The V gene is TRBV7-2, the J gene TRBJ2-1, with 8 positions matching TRBD1. The CDR3 has 13 amino acids. After removal of 4 bases from V and 9 bases from J, the junction contained 5 bases not matched to a gene. Germline CDR1 SGHTA, CDR2 FQGNSA. CDR3 DNA: TGTGCCAGCAGCTCCCGGACAGGGTTTGAGCAGTTCTTC. This sequence encodes CASSSRTGFEQFF.

This clonotype showed up many times. The chain carries TRBV7-2 and TRBJ1-1, with D possibly TRBD1 on 6 matching bases. The CDR3 spans 15 residues. V gave up 2 bases and J gave up 1 base, with 11 bases separating them. The germline V gene has CDR1 SGHTA and CDR2 FQGNSA. CDR3 DNA: TGTGCCAGCAGCTTATGGGGGGCGGGGAACACTGAAGCTTTCTTT. Translating it yields CASSLWGAGNTEAFF.

The CDR3 DNA is TGTGCCAGCAGTTATGGTTTCATAGCTTTCTTT. Residues: CASSYGFIAFF. The chain uses TRBV12-3 or TRBV12-4 and TRBJ1-1; D is uncertain. The CDR3 covers 11 residues. Between the trimmed V and J ends, which lost 4 bases and 10 bases, there was a span of 10 bases.

This clonotype was seen many times. This chain connects TRBV12-3 or TRBV12-4 to TRBJ2-1; 9 bases are a match to TRBD2. V lost 5 bases to trimming and J lost 8 bases; unmatched junction nucleotides: 10. There are 15 residues in the CDR3. The CDR3 reads CASSIDSGSIDEQFF. Here the CDR3 DNA reads TGTGCCAGCAGTATCGATAGCGGGAGCATCGATGAGCAGTTCTTC.

This chain joins TRBV28 and TRBJ2-2, with D hard to call. The V gene lost 2 bases and the J gene lost 3 bases, with 16 bases spanning the gap. The CDR3 contains 17 residues. The germline gives CDR1 MDHEN, CDR2 SYDVKM. CDR3 protein: CASSLDTPETYTGELFF. The CDR3 DNA reads as TGTGCCAGCAGTTTAGATACCCCGGAGACTTACACCGGGGAGCTGTTTTTT.

This clonotype was counted at least ten times. CDR3 residues: CASSFRDRSYEQYF. In DNA form, the CDR3 reads TGTGCCAGCAGCTTTAGGGACAGAAGCTACGAGCAGTACTTC. V gene TRBV7-2 combines with J gene TRBJ2-7; 7 nucleotides align to TRBD1. CDR1 is SGHTA, CDR2 FQGNSA, per germline. The CDR3 consists of 14 residues. Trimming removed 3 bases from V and 3 bases from J; junction bases left unmatched: 5.

In its sample, this clonotype was seen many times. V usage is TRBV28 and J usage is TRBJ1-1, with D unresolved. Per the germline V gene, CDR1 is MDHEN and CDR2 is SYDVKM. The CDR3 totals 17 residues. V gave up 1 base and J gave up 0 bases, with 15 bases separating them. This CDR3 reads CASSLFLLAPMNTEAFF. The CDR3 DNA is TGTGCCAGCAGTTTATTCCTTCTAGCCCCAATGAACACTGAAGCTTTCTTT.

This clonotype was counted many times. This sequence joins TRBV11-2 and TRBJ1-1; D remains ambiguous. CDR1 SGHAT and CDR2 FQNNGV come from the germline V gene. V was trimmed by 5 bases and J by 4 bases, leaving 8 bases between them. This CDR3 spans 12 amino acids. CDR3 residues: CASSTQFTEAFF. In DNA, the CDR3 is TGTGCCAGCAGCACACAGTTCACTGAAGCTTTCTTT.

The table lists this clonotype with many counts. The chain joins TRBV27 to TRBJ2-3; no definite D call. Per germline, CDR1 MNHEY and CDR2 SMNVEV (reference sequence). The ends were cut back, 8 bases at V and 2 bases at J, with 11 bases in the middle. This CDR3 contains 13 residues. The CDR3 loop reads CASLGQATDTQYF. Here the CDR3 DNA reads TGTGCCAGCCTTGGGCAAGCCACAGATACGCAGTATTTT.

At least ten counts were recorded for this clonotype. The CDR3 sequence is CASSSGTNSYEQYF. CDR3 coding DNA: TGTGCCAGCAGCTCCGGGACAAATTCCTACGAGCAGTACTTC. The chain carries TRBV7-9 and TRBJ2-7; tentatively, D is TRBD1 (6 bases). Trimming left V 4 bases short and J 1 base short, with 11 bases between. The V gene's germline CDR1 is SEHNR and CDR2 FQNEAQ (reference sequence). This CDR3 spans 14 amino acids. Using reference TRBV7-9 and TRBJ2-7 for the parts outside the CDR3, the full variable domain is DTGVSQNPRHKITKRGQNVTFRCDPISEHNRLYWYRQTLGQGPEFLTYFQNEAQLEKSRLLSDRFSAERPKGSFSTLEIQRTEQGDSAMYLCASSSGTNSYEQYFGPGTRLTVT.

This clonotype was seen many times. This chain connects TRBV7-8 to TRBJ2-3, with 8 positions matching TRBD2. Germline V gives CDR1 SGHVS, CDR2 FQNEAQ. V was clipped by 5 bases and J by 3 bases; unmatched bases: 4. The CDR3 is made up of 14 amino acids. CDR3 in amino acids: CASSVERGTDTQYF. Here the CDR3 DNA reads TGTGCCAGCAGCGTCGAGCGGGGGACAGATACGCAGTATTTT.

This clonotype has at least ten counts. Sequence at one end of the junction differs from germline and may be a read error. The V and J genes are TRBV7-2 and TRBJ2-3; 10 bases are a match to TRBD1. Germline V gene sequence: CDR1 SGHTA, CDR2 FQGNSA. CDR3 length: 13 amino acids. CDR3 in DNA: TGTGCCAGCAGCTTGGGGGGGTCGGACAGGGGGAATTTT. As protein: CASSLGGSDRGNF.

This clonotype has ten or more counts. The chain carries TRBV7-3 and TRBJ2-2, with D perhaps matching TRBD1 (6 bases). The germline V gene encodes CDR1 SGHTA and CDR2 FQGTGA. Trimming stripped 4 bases from V and 5 bases from J, with 14 bases between. The CDR3 runs 15 residues. DNA of the CDR3: TGTGCCAGCAGCTCCCAAGCAGGGGTGACCGGGGAGCTGTTTTTT. Encoded protein: CASSSQAGVTGELFF.